The clone carrying this TCR beta chain was seen a handful of times. Its antigen is currently unknown. This sample was included in a study of naive and memory T cell subsets. Study results and caveats: Gini index rose across naive, CM, EM and EMRA in CD4 and CD8.

Two oligonucleotides, mixed equimolar, formed the beta constant-region primer covering TRBC1 and TRBC2. Ligated cDNA was amplified by four rounds of PCR with nested alpha and beta constant-region primers and SP2. TCRdb re-called the UMI-ligation and nested PCR reads with MiXCR, one entry per CDR3 protein. Among fewer than 10,000 distinct CDR3 sequences listed, less than 35% were seen once. Germline V CDR1 and CDR2: LGHNA, YNFKEQ. V lost 0 bases and J 10 bases, leaving 13 bases between the germline ends. The CDR3 spans 13 residues. Sequential positive selection took CD4 T cells first, then CD8 T cells.

The sequenced material came from CD8+ TEMRA cells from blood. Subset noted: effector memory re-expressing CD45RA, CD45RA+ CD27-. The receptor's source is a human donor in good health. The chain joins TRBV4-2 to TRBJ2-7; D unresolved. This CDR3 is CASSQDGAGQQYF. The CDR3 DNA reads as TGTGCCAGCAGCCAAGATGGTGCCGGGCAACAGTACTTC.